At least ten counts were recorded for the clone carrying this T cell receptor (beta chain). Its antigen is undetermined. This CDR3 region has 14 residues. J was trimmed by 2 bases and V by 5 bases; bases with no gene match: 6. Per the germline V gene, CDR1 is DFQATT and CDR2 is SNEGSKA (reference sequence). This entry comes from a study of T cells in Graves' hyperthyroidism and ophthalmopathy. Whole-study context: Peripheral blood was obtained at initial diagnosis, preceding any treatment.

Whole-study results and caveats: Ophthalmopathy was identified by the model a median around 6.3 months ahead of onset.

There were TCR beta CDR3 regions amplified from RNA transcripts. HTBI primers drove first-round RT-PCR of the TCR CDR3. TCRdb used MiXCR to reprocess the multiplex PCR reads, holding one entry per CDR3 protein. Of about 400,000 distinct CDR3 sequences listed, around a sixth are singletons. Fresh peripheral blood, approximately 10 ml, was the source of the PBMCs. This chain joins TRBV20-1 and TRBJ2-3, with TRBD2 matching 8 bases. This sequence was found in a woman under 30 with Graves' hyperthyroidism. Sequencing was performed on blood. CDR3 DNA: TGCAGTGCTCCGCGGCGGGGGGCCACAGATACGCAGTATTTT. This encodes CSAPRRGATDTQYF.